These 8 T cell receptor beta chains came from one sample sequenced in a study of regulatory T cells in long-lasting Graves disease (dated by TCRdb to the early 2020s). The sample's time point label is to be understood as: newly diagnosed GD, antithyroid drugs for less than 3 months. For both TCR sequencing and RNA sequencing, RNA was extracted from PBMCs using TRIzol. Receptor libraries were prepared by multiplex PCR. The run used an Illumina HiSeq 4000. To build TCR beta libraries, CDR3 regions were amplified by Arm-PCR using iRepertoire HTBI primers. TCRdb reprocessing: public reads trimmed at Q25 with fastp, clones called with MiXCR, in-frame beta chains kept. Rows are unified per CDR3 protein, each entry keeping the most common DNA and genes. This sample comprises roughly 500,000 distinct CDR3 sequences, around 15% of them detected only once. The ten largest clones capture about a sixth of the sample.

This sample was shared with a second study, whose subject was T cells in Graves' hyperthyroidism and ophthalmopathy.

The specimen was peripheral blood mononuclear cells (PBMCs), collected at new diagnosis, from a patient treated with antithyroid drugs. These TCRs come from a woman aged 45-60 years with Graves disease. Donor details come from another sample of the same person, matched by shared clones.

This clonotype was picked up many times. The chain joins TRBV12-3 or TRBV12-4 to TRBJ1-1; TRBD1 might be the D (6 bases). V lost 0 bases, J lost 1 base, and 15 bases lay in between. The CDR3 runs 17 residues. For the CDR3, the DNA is TGTGCCAGCAGTTTAGCGCGTCGTTGGGGGGCGAACACTGAAGCTTTCTTT. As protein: CASSLARRWGANTEAFF.

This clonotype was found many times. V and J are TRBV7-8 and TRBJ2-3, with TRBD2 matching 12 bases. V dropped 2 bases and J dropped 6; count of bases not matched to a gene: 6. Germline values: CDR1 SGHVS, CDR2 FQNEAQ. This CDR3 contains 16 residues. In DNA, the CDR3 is TGTGCCAGCAGCTTAAGACTAGCGGGAGTAACTGATACGCAGTATTTT. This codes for CASSLRLAGVTDTQYF.

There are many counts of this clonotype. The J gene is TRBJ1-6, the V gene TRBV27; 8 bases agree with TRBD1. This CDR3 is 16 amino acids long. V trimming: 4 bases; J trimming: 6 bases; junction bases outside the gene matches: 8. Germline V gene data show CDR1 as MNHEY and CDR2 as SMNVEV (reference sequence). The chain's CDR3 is CASSSLGQGGNSPLHF. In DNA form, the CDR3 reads TGTGCCAGCAGTTCCCTCGGACAGGGTGGTAATTCACCCCTCCACTTT.

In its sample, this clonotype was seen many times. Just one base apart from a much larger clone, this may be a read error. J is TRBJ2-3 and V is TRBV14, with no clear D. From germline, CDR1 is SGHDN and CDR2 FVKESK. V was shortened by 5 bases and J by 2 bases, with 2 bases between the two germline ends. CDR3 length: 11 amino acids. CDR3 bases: TGTGCCAGCAGCGCCACAGATACGCAGTATTTT. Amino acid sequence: CASSATDTQYF.

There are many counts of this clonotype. For the CDR3, the DNA is TGTGCCAGCAGTCCCCGGGACTCCCCCGGATCTGCAGATACGCAGTATTTT. It codes for CASSPRDSPGSADTQYF. The V and J genes are TRBV12-3 or TRBV12-4 and TRBJ2-3; a possible D gene is TRBD2 (6 bases). The CDR3 spans 17 residues. Trimming shortened V by 5 bases and J by 4 bases, and 22 bases separated the two germline ends.

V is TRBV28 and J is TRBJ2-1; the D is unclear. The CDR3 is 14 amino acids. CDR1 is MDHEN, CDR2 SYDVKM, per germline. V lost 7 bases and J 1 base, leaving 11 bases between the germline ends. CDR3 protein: CASNELSSYNEQFF. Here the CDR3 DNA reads TGTGCCAGCAACGAACTGTCTTCCTACAATGAGCAGTTCTTC.

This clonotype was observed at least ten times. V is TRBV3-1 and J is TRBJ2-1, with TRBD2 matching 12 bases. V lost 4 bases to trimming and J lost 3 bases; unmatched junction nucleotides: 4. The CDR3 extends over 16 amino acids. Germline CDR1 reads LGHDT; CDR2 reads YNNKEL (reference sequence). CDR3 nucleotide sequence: TGTGCCAGCAGCCCTAGCGGGAGGGCCTTCTACAATGAGCAGTTCTTC. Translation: CASSPSGRAFYNEQFF.

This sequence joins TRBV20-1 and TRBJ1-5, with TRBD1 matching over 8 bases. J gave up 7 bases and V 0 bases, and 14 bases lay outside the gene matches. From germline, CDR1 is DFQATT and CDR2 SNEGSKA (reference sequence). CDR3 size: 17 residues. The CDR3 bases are TGCAGTGCTAGAGATCGTACAGGGGGTGGGGGCCGGCAGCCCCAGCATTTT. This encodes CSARDRTGGGGRQPQHF.